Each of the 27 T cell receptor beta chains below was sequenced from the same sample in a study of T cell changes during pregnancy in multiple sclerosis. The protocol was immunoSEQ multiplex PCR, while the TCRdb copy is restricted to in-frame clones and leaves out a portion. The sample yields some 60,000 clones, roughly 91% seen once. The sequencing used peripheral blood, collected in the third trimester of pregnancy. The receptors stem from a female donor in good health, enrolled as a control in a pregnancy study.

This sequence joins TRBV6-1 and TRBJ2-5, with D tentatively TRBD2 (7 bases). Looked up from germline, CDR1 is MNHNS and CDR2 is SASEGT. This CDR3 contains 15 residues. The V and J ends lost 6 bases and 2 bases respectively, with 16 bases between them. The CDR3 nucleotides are TGTGCCAGCAGGAGGGGGGGGCGGGAGCAAGAGACCCAGTACTTC. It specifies CASRRGGREQETQYF.

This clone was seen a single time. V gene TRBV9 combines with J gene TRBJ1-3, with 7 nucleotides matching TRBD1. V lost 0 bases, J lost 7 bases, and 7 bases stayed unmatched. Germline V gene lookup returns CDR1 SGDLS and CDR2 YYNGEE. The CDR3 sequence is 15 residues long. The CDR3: CASSVGQGGRNTIYF. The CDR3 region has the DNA TGTGCCAGCAGCGTAGGGCAGGGGGGCCGGAACACCATATATTTT.

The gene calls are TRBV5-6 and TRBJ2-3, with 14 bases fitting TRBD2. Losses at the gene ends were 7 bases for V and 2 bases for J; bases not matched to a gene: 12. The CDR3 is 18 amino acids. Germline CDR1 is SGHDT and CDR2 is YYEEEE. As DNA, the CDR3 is TGTGCCAGCCTTCTGGGACTAGCGGGGGCCCCCTTCACAGATACGCAGTATTTT. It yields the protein CASLLGLAGAPFTDTQYF.

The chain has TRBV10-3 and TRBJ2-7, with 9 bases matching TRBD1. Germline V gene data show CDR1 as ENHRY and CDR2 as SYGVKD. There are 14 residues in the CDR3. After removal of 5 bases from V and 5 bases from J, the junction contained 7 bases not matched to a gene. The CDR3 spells CAISNRDRVNEQYF. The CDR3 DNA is TGTGCCATCAGTAACCGGGACAGGGTTAACGAGCAGTACTTC.

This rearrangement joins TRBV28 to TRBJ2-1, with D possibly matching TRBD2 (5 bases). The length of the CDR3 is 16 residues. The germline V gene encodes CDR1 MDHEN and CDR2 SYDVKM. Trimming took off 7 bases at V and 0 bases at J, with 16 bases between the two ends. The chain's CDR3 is CASTSGGATSYNEQFF. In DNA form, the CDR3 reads TGTGCCAGCACCTCAGGAGGAGCGACCTCCTACAATGAGCAGTTCTTC.

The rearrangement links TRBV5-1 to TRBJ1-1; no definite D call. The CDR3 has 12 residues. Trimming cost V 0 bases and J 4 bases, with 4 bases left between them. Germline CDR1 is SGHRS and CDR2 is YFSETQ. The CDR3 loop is CASSLEPTEAFF. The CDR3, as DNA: TGCGCCAGCAGCTTGGAGCCCACTGAAGCTTTCTTT.

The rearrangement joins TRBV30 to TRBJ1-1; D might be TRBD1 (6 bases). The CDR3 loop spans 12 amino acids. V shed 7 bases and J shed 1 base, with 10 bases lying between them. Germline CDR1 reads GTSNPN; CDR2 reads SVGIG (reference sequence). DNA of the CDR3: TGTGCCTTCAGCAGGGGGAACACTGAAGCTTTCTTT. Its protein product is CAFSRGNTEAFF.

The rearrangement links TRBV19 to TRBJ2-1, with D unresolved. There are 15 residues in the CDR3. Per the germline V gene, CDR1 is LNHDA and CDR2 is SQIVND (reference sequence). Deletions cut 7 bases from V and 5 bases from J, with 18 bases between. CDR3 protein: CASTRDTLSDNEQFF. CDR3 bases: TGTGCCAGTACAAGAGACACCTTGTCGGACAATGAGCAGTTCTTC. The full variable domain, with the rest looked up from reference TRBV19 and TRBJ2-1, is DGGITQSPKYLFRKEGQNVTLSCEQNLNHDAMYWYRQDPGQGLRLIYYSQIVNDFQKGDIAEGYSVSREKKESFPLTVTSAQKNPTAFYLCASTRDTLSDNEQFFGPGTRLTVL.

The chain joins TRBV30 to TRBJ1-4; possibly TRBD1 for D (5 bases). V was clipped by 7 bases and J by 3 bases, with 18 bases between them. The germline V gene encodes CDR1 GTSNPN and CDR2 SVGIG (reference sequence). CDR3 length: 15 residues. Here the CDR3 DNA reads TGTGCCTTTCTTATCCCAGGGACTCCTAATGAAAAACTGTTTTTT. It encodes CAFLIPGTPNEKLFF.

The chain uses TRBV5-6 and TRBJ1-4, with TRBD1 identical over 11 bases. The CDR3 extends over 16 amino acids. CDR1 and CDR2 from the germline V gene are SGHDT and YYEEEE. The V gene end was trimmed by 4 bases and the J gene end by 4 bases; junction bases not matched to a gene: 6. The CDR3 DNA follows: TGTGCCAGCAGCCGGGGGACAGGGGGTAGTAATGAAAAACTGTTTTTT. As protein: CASSRGTGGSNEKLFF.

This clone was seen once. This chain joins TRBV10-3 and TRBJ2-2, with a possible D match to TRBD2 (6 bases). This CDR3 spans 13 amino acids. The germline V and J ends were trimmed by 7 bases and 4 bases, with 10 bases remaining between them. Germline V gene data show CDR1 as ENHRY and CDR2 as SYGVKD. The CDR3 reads CAITPGVTGELFF. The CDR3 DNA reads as TGTGCCATCACCCCGGGAGTCACCGGGGAGCTGTTTTTT.

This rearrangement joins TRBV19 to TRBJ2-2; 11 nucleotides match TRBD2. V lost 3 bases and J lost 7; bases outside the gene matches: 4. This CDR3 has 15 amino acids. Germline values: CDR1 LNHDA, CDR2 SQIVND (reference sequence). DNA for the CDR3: TGTGCCAGTAGTATTAGCGGGGGGGCAAACGGGGAGCTGTTTTTT. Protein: CASSISGGANGELFF.

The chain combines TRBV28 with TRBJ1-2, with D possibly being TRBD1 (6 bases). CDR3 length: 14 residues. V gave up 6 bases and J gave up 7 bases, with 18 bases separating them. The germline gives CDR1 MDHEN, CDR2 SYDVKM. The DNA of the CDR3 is TGTGCCAGCAGCCGCTCTACAGGGTCGGGTGGCTACACCTTC. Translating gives CASSRSTGSGGYTF.

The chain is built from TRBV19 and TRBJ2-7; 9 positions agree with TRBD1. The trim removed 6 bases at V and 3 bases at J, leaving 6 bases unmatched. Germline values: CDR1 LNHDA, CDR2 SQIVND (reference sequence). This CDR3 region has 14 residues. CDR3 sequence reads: CASRKDRGGYEQYF. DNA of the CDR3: TGTGCCAGTAGAAAGGACAGGGGAGGCTACGAGCAGTACTTC.

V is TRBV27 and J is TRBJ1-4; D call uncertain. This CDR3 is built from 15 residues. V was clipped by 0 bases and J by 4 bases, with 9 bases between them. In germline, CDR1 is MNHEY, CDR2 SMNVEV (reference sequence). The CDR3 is CASSLSGSYNEKLFF. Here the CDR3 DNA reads TGTGCCAGCAGTTTATCGGGTAGCTATAATGAAAAACTGTTTTTT. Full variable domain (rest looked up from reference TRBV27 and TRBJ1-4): EAQVTQNPRYLITVTGKKLTVTCSQNMNHEYMSWYRQDPGLGLRQIYYSMNVEVTDKGDVPEGYKVSRKEKRNFPLILESPSPNQTSLYFCASSLSGSYNEKLFFGSGTQLSVL.

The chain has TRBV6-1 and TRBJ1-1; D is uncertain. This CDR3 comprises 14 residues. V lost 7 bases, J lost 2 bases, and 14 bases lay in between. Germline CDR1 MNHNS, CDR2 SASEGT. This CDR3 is CASKAYGINTEAFF. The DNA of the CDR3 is TGTGCCAGCAAGGCTTACGGGATTAACACTGAAGCTTTCTTT.

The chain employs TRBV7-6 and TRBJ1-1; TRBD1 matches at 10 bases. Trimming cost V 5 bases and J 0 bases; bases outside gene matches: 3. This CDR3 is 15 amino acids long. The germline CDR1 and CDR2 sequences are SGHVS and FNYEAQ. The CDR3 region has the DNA TGTGCCAGCAGCGCGACAGGGGGCCTGAACACTGAAGCTTTCTTT. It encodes CASSATGGLNTEAFF.

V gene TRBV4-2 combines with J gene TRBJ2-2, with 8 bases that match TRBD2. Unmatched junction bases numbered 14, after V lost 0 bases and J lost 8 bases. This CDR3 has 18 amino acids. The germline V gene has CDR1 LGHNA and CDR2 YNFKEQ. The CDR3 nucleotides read TGTGCCAGCAGCCAAGATAGGAACGGGGGGGGCCTTCCGGGGGAGCTGTTTTTT. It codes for CASSQDRNGGGLPGELFF.

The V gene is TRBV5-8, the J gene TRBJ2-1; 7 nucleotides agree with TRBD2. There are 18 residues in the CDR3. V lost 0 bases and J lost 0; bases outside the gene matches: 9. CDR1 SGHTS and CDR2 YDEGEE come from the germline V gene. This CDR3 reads CASSLEWGGGPSYNEQFF. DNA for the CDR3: TGTGCCAGCAGCTTGGAATGGGGGGGAGGGCCCTCCTACAATGAGCAGTTCTTC.

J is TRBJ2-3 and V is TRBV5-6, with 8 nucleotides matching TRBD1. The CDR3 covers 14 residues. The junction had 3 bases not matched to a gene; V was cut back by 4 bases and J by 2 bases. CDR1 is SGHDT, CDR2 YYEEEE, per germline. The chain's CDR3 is CASSLQGATDTQYF. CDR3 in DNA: TGTGCCAGCAGCCTCCAGGGGGCCACAGATACGCAGTATTTT.

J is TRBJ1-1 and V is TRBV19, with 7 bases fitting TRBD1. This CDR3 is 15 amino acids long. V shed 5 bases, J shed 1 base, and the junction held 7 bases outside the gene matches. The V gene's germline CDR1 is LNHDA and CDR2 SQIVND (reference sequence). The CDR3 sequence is CASSPTGQKNTEAFF. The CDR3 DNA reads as TGTGCCAGTAGTCCCACGGGACAGAAGAACACTGAAGCTTTCTTT.

CDR3 in amino acids: CASSWDRVAGELFF. The CDR3 DNA reads as TGCGCCAGCAGCTGGGACAGGGTGGCCGGGGAGCTGTTTTTT. The chain has TRBV5-1 and TRBJ2-2; 9 bases line up with TRBD1. The CDR3 has 14 residues. Germline V gives CDR1 SGHRS, CDR2 YFSETQ. V gave up 3 bases and J gave up 6 bases; unmatched junction bases: 3.

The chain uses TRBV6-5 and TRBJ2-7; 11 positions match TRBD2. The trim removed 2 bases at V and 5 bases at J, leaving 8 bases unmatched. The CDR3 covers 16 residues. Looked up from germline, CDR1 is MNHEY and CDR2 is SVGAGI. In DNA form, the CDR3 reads TGTGCCAGCAGTTACCTCGTAGCGGGAGGGTCCCACGAGCAGTACTTC. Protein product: CASSYLVAGGSHEQYF.

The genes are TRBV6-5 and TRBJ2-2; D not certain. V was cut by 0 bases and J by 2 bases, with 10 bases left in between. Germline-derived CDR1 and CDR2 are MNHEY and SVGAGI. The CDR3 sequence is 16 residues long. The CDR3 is CASSYSWSFNTGELFF. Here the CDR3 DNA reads TGTGCCAGCAGTTACTCCTGGAGCTTTAACACCGGGGAGCTGTTTTTT.

CDR3 in amino acids: CASSPQGAEDTEAFF. CDR3 bases: TGTGCCAGTTCCCCTCAGGGGGCCGAAGATACTGAAGCTTTCTTT. This chain links TRBV19 with TRBJ1-1; 8 nucleotides line up with TRBD1. V gave up 8 bases and J gave up 5 bases; unmatched junction bases: 13. Per the germline V gene, CDR1 is LNHDA and CDR2 is SQIVND (reference sequence). The CDR3 runs to 15 residues.

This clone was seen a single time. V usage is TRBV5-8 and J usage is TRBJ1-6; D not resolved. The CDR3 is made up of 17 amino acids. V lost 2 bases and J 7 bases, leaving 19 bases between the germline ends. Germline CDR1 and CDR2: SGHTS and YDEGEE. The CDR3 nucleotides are TGTGCCAGCAGCTTAACACCCCGGGAACCTCGGAATTCACCCCTCCACTTT. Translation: CASSLTPREPRNSPLHF.

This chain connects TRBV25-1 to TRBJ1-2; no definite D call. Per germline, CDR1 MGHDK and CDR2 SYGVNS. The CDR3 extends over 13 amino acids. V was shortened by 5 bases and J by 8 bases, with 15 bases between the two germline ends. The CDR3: CASSPEDEGGYTF. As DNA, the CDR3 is TGTGCCAGCAGTCCGGAGGACGAGGGAGGCTACACCTTC.